This paragraph reports one T cell receptor (beta chain). Its target is not known. This sample is drawn from a study of shared clonotypes between healthy human individuals. Study background: The donor group consisted of a couple of women and a few men, aged 18 to 49. Notes on the study in general: For naive CD4 cells, 4% to 5% of clonotypes were shared across four donors. What limited the represented genetic and exposure-history diversity was the small number of donors.

Assay used: immunoSEQ multiplex PCR; TCRdb lists only in-frame clones, some missing. The sample has 550,000 to 800,000 clones; less than 85% are singletons. The germline V gene has CDR1 SNHLY and CDR2 FYNNEI. The CDR3 has 16 amino acids. The V gene end was trimmed by 1 base and the J gene end by 7 bases; junction bases not matched to a gene: 3. Sequencing was done on a sample of memory CD4+ T cells sorted from blood. As for subset: CD45RA-negative fraction. The rearrangement uses TRBV2 and TRBJ2-3, with 15 bases identical to TRBD2. The TCR originated in a woman aged 25 to 45 in good health. The DNA of the CDR3 is TGTGCCAGCAGTGAAGGGACTAGCGGGAGGGGGAATACGCAGTATTTT. Encoded protein: CASSEGTSGRGNTQYF.